Listed below are T cell receptor beta chains from one sample, sequenced in a study of response to subunit inactivated influenza vaccine. TCRdb analysed the RT-PCR reads with MiXCR anew, one entry per CDR3 protein. In the table there are 600,000 to 850,000 distinct CDR3 sequences, around 15% of which are singletons. This specimen was PBMCs from blood, taken less than 15 days before vaccination. The receptors were gathered from a man aged 50-59 years who received an inactivated influenza vaccine. Both conserved end residues are part of each CDR3. The D gene is left open where the match is weak. Clone size is stated in some rows and not others, as once, few, many or a class when expanded.

d_gene,abundance,j_gene,len,v_gene,CDR3nt,CDR3aa
NA,NA,TRBJ2-4,16,TRBV28,TGTGCCAGCAGTATGACCCTGCAGGGAATGGGAAACATTCAGTACTTC,CASSMTLQGMGNIQYF
NA,NA,TRBJ1-4,14,TRBV4-2,TGTGCCAGCAGCCTCCGGGCAGGTAATGAAAAACTGTTTTTT,CASSLRAGNEKLFF
NA,few,TRBJ2-3,11,TRBV2,TGTGCCAGCACCTTAGCAGATACGCAGTATTTT,CASTLADTQYF
TRBD1,NA,TRBJ2-1,13,TRBV5-1,TGCGCCAGCAGCGTCTTACAGGGGGCTGAGCAGTTCTTC,CASSVLQGAEQFF
NA,many,TRBJ2-7,15,TRBV6-5,TGTGCCAGCAGTTACTCGAGTTCCCGGCCCTACGAGCAGTACTTC,CASSYSSSRPYEQYF
TRBD1,NA,TRBJ2-1,12,TRBV28,TGTGCCAGCAACCCAGGGGGTTTTGAGCAGTTCTTC,CASNPGGFEQFF
TRBD1,NA,TRBJ2-2,15,TRBV5-1,TGCGCCAGCAGCAAAAGCACAGGGGACACCGGGGAGCTGTTTTTT,CASSKSTGDTGELFF
NA,NA,TRBJ1-1,13,TRBV12-3/TRBV12-4,TGTGCCAGCAGTTTATATGCGACGGATCTAACTTTCTTT,CASSLYATDLTFF
NA,many,TRBJ2-2,15,TRBV4-3,TGCGCCAGCAGCCAGGGGACGGTGAACACCGGGGAGCTGTTTTTT,CASSQGTVNTGELFF
TRBD1,NA,TRBJ2-5,15,TRBV7-2,TGTGCCAGCAGCCGTGACTGGACAGGGAGGGAGACCCAGTACTTC,CASSRDWTGRETQYF
TRBD2,few,TRBJ2-1,14,TRBV10-2,TGCGCCAGCAGTGGTCTAGCGGGGAACAATGAGCAGTTCTTC,CASSGLAGNNEQFF
NA,NA,TRBJ2-2,14,TRBV3-1,TGTGCCAGCAGCCAAGGGCGGGTCAGCGGGGAGCTGTTTTTT,CASSQGRVSGELFF
NA,NA,TRBJ1-5,12,TRBV30,TGTGCCTGGAGGCATAGCAATCAGCCCCAGCATTTT,CAWRHSNQPQHF
TRBD2,NA,TRBJ2-1,17,TRBV7-2,TGTGCCAGCAGCTTATTCCTAGCGGGTGTGTCCTACAATGAGCAGTTCTTC,CASSLFLAGVSYNEQFF
NA,few,TRBJ2-1,14,TRBV6-2/TRBV6-3,TGTGCCAGCAAACCGATGACAGCTTCCAATGAGCAGTTCTTC,CASKPMTASNEQFF
TRBD2,few,TRBJ2-2,17,TRBV7-3,TGTGCCAGCAGCCGAAGAATAGCGGGAGGGCCTTCCGGGGAGCTGTTTTTT,CASSRRIAGGPSGELFF
NA,NA,TRBJ2-3,14,TRBV4-1,TGCGCCAGCAGCCAAACGGGGGGCACAGATACGCAGTATTTT,CASSQTGGTDTQYF
TRBD1,few,TRBJ1-1,13,TRBV7-2,TGTGCCAGCAACTACAGGGGATTAAGTGAAGCTTTCTTT,CASNYRGLSEAFF
NA,few,TRBJ1-1,14,TRBV12-3/TRBV12-4,TGTGCCAGTTGTGAGGGACACCCGAACACTGAAGCTTTCTTT,CASCEGHPNTEAFF
NA,NA,TRBJ2-1,15,TRBV29-1,TGCAGCGTTGAAGAAAGGGCGGGGTCCTACAATGAGCAGTTCTTC,CSVEERAGSYNEQFF
NA,few,TRBJ2-1,11,TRBV5-1,TGCGCCAGCAGCGGAGCTAATGAGCAGTTCTTC,CASSGANEQFF
NA,few,TRBJ1-4,17,TRBV7-9,TGTGCCAGCACCCAGGGTTGGTTGGAGGAGCGCAGTGAAAAACTGTTTTTT,CASTQGWLEERSEKLFF
NA,few,TRBJ2-5,16,TRBV4-2,TGTGCCAGCAGCCAAGAATTGGTGGGCGGTTCGGAGACCCAGTACTTC,CASSQELVGGSETQYF
NA,few,TRBJ1-3,14,TRBV4-3,TGCGCCAGCAGCCAAGCCTTGGGCGGAAACACCATATATTTT,CASSQALGGNTIYF
TRBD2,NA,TRBJ2-1,15,TRBV6-2/TRBV6-3,TGTGCCAGCAGTTCCTCTAGCGGGAGGAGGAATGAGCAGTTCTTC,CASSSSSGRRNEQFF
NA,NA,TRBJ2-5,15,TRBV12-3/TRBV12-4,TGTGCCAGCAGGCGGCCGGGAGTCCGACCGGAGACCCAGTACTTC,CASRRPGVRPETQYF
TRBD2,few,TRBJ2-5,13,TRBV20-1,TGCAGTGCTCCCGGGACTAGCTTTGAGACCCAGTACTTC,CSAPGTSFETQYF
TRBD2,many,TRBJ2-7,16,TRBV12-3/TRBV12-4,TGTGCCAGCAGTTTAAATGGTGGGGACTATTTCTACGAGCAGTACTTC,CASSLNGGDYFYEQYF
TRBD2,NA,TRBJ2-1,15,TRBV5-1,TGCGCCAGCAGCAAAACTAGCGGGGGGGCCGATGAGCAGTTCTTC,CASSKTSGGADEQFF
NA,few,TRBJ2-3,15,TRBV29-1,TGCAGCGTTTACCTGGGCCCGGGTAACACAGATACGCAGTATTTT,CSVYLGPGNTDTQYF
TRBD1,NA,TRBJ1-2,13,TRBV4-2,TGTGCCAGCAGCCAAGCGACAGGGAATGGCTACACCTTC,CASSQATGNGYTF
NA,few,TRBJ2-1,13,TRBV7-3,TGTGCCAGCAGCTTGGGTACTAGTACTGAGCAGTTCTTC,CASSLGTSTEQFF
TRBD1,few,TRBJ2-7,15,TRBV20-1,TGCAGTGCTAGAGATGGGACAGGGGACATCTACGAGCAGTACTTC,CSARDGTGDIYEQYF
NA,few,TRBJ1-2,14,TRBV6-5,TGTGCCAGCAGTTACGTCAGCGAAAACTATGGCTACACCTTC,CASSYVSENYGYTF
TRBD1,few,TRBJ2-3,13,TRBV2,TGTGCCAGCACCGGGACAGCCGCAGATACGCAGTATTTT,CASTGTAADTQYF
NA,NA,TRBJ2-7,14,TRBV28,TGTGCCATCAAACGTCAGGGGGGGTCCTACGAGCAGTACTTC,CAIKRQGGSYEQYF
TRBD1,few,TRBJ2-1,14,TRBV5-1,TGCGCCAGCAGCACAGGGGCCTACCAGGATGAGCAGTTCTTC,CASSTGAYQDEQFF
NA,many,TRBJ1-6,12,TRBV28,TGTGCCGGCAACGGCCATAATTCACCCCTCCACTTT,CAGNGHNSPLHF
NA,few,TRBJ1-5,16,TRBV7-2,TGTGCCAGCAGCCTTTTCACGCGAGGGGGTGGGCAGCCCCAGCATTTT,CASSLFTRGGGQPQHF
NA,few,TRBJ1-4,15,TRBV5-1,TGCGCCAGCAGCTTAGAGGACAACTCTGGGGGAAAACTGTTTTTT,CASSLEDNSGGKLFF
NA,NA,TRBJ1-4,15,TRBV7-9,TGTGCCAGCAGCTTAGGTATAGGGCAAAATGAAAAACTGTTTTTT,CASSLGIGQNEKLFF
NA,few,TRBJ2-4,13,TRBV15,TGTGCCACCAGCAGAGTTAGGGGGGAGTCTCAGTACTTC,CATSRVRGESQYF
TRBD2,once,TRBJ2-7,14,TRBV2,TGTGCCAGCACCCGGACTAGCGGGATTAGCGAGCAGTACTTC,CASTRTSGISEQYF
NA,few,TRBJ1-1,16,TRBV11-1,TGTGCCAGCAGCTTTACACGGACGGCTTTTAACACTGAAGCTTTCTTT,CASSFTRTAFNTEAFF
NA,NA,TRBJ2-4,14,TRBV4-3,TGCGCCAGCAGCCAAGATACTGGGAAAGGCATTCAGTACTTC,CASSQDTGKGIQYF
NA,many,TRBJ2-1,16,TRBV5-1,TGCGCCAGCAGCTTGGGGGCAGGGGGGTCCTACAATGAGCAGTTCTTC,CASSLGAGGSYNEQFF
NA,many,TRBJ1-1,13,TRBV5-1,TGCGCCAGCAGCTTGGACCCGAACACTGAAGCTTTCTTT,CASSLDPNTEAFF
NA,few,TRBJ2-7,14,TRBV3-1,TGTGCCAGCAGCCCCGGACCCTCGGCCTACGAGCAGTACTTC,CASSPGPSAYEQYF
NA,NA,TRBJ1-3,18,TRBV4-2,TGTGCCAGCAGCACGCGGAGCACAATCGGGACCTCTGGAAACACCATATATTTT,CASSTRSTIGTSGNTIYF
TRBD1,NA,TRBJ2-2,14,TRBV29-1,TGCAGCGTCAGAACAGGGGGAGTCACCGGGGAGCTGTTTTTT,CSVRTGGVTGELFF
TRBD1,NA,TRBJ2-3,16,TRBV3-1,TGTGCCAGCAGCCCTGGACAGGGCCTTTCCACAGATACGCAGTATTTT,CASSPGQGLSTDTQYF
TRBD1,NA,TRBJ2-6,20,TRBV18,TGTGCCAGCTCCCCCTTTGGGACAGGGGGTTATAGCTCTGGGGCCAACGTCCTGACTTTC,CASSPFGTGGYSSGANVLTF
NA,few,TRBJ2-3,13,TRBV20-1,TGCAGTGCCCCAATGGGCCACACAGATACGCAGTATTTT,CSAPMGHTDTQYF